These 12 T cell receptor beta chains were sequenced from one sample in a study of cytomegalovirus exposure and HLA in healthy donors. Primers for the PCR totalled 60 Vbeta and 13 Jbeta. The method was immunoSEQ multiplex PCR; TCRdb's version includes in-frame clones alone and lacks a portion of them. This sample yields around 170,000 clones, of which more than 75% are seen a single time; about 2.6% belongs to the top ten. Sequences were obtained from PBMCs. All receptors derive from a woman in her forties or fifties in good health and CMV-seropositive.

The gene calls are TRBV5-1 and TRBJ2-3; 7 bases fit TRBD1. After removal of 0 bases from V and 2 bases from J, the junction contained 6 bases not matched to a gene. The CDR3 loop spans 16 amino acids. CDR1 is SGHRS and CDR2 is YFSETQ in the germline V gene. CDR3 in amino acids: CASSLGGGETTDTQYF. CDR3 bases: TGCGCCAGCAGCTTGGGAGGGGGCGAAACCACAGATACGCAGTATTTT.

The CDR3 DNA reads TGTGCCAGCAGCCAAGACCAGGGGTACCAAGAGACCCAGTACTTC. Encoded protein: CASSQDQGYQETQYF. The V gene is TRBV6-5, the J gene TRBJ2-5; D perhaps matches TRBD1 (6 bases). There are 15 residues in the CDR3. Germline values: CDR1 MNHEY, CDR2 SVGAGI. V lost 6 bases to trimming and J lost 0 bases, with 14 bases between them.

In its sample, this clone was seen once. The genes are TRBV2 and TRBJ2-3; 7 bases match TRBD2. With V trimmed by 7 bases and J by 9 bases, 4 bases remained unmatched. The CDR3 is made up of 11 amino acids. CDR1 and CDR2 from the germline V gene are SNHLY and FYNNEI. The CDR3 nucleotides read TGTGCCAGCACCCCCGGGGGGACGCAGTATTTT. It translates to CASTPGGTQYF.

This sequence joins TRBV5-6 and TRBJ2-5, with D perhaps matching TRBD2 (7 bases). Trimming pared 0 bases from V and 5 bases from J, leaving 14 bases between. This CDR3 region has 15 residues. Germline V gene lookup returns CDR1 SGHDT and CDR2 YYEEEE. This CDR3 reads CASSLGGGREETQYF. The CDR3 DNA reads TGTGCCAGCAGCTTGGGGGGGGGCAGGGAGGAGACCCAGTACTTC. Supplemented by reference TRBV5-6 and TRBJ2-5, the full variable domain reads DAGVTQSPTHLIKTRGQQVTLRCSPKSGHDTVSWYQQALGQGPQFIFQYYEEEERQRGNFPDRFSGHQFPNYSSELNVNALLLGDSALYLCASSLGGGREETQYFGPGTRLLVL.

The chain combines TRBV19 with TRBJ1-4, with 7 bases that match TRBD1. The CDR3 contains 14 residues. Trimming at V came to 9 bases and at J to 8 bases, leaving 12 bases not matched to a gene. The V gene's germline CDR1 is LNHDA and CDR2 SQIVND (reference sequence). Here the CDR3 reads CASSITTGAEKLFF. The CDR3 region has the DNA TGTGCCAGCTCAATAACAACAGGGGCCGAAAAACTGTTTTTT.

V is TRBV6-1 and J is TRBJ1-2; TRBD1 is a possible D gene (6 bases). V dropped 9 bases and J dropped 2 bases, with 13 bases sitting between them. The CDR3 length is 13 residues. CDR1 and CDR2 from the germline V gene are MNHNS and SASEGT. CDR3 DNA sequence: TGTGCCAGTCAAACAGGGCCAAACTATGGCTACACCTTC. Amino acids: CASQTGPNYGYTF.

CDR3 loop: CASSPGKIGTEAFF. The CDR3 DNA sequence: TGTGCCAGCAGTCCAGGGAAGATTGGCACTGAAGCTTTCTTT. The chain recombines TRBV6-5 with TRBJ1-1; possible D gene TRBD1, 5 bases. The V and J ends lost 5 bases and 4 bases respectively, with 14 bases between them. Germline V gene data show CDR1 as MNHEY and CDR2 as SVGAGI. The CDR3 is 14 residues long.

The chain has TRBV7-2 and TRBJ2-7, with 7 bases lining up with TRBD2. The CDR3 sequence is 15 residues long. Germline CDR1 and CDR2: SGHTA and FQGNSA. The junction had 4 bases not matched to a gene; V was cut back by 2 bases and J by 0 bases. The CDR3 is CASSLTGGASYEQYF. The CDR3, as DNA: TGTGCCAGCAGCTTAACGGGGGGTGCCTCCTACGAGCAGTACTTC.

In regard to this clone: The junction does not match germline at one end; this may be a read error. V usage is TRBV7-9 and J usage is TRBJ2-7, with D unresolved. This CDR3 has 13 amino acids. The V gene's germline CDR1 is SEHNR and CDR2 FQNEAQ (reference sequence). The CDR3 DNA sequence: TGTTCCAGCAGCCCGCGGTCTGCCTACGAGCAGTACTTC. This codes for CSSSPRSAYEQYF. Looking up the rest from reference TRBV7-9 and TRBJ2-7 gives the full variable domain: DTGVSQNPRHKITKRGQNVTFRCDPISEHNRLYWYRQTLGQGPEFLTYFQNEAQLEKSRLLSDRFSAERPKGSFSTLEIQRTEQGDSAMYLCSSSPRSAYEQYFGPGTRLTVT.

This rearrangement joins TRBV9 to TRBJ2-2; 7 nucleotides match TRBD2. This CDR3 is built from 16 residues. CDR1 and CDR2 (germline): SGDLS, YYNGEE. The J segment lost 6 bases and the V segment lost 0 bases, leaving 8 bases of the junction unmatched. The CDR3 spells CASSVDGGGVSGELFF. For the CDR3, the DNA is TGTGCCAGCAGCGTAGATGGGGGGGGAGTGTCCGGGGAGCTGTTTTTT.

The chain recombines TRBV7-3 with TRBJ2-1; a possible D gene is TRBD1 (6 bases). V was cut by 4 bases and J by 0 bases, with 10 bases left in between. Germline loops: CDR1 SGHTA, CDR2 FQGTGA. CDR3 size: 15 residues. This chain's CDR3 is CASSSGQSSYNEQFF. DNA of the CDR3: TGTGCCAGCAGCTCTGGACAGAGCTCCTACAATGAGCAGTTCTTC. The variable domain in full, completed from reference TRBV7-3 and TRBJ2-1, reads GAGVSQTPSNKVTEKGKYVELRCDPISGHTALYWYRQSLGQGPEFLIYFQGTGAADDSGLPNDRFFAVRPEGSVSTLKIQRTERGDSAVYLCASSSGQSSYNEQFFGPGTRLTVL.

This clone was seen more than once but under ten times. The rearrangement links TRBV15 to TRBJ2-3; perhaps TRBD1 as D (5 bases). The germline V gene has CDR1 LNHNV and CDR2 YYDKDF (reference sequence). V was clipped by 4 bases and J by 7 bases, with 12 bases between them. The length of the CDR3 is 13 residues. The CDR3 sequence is CATSKPDSYTQYF. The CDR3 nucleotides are TGTGCCACCAGCAAGCCCGACAGTTATACGCAGTATTTT.